This T cell receptor beta chain was sequenced during a study of PD-1 blockade in classical Hodgkin lymphoma. Overall study results and limits: Exclusion applied to patients who initiated nivolumab less than 1 year following ASCT. TCR diversity rose significantly by C4D1 in CD4+ but not CD8+ cells. Before treatment, complete responders showed about the same diversity as newly diagnosed patients.

All patients relapsed after autologous stem cell transplantation, and brentuximab vedotin exposure varied. As regards this clone: Its antigen is undetermined.

Sequencing used immunoSEQ multiplex PCR; TCRdb keeps in-frame clones, though not all of them. The table records about 150,000 clones, approximately 80% of them present only once. The sequencing here drew on peripheral blood mononuclear cells (PBMCs), taken before the second cycle of nivolumab. The TCR sequence derives from a human donor with classical Hodgkin lymphoma.

For the CDR3, the DNA is TGTGCCAGCAGCCCACAGGGAATCGTTAATGAAAAACTGTTTTTT. Translating gives CASSPQGIVNEKLFF. The chain joins TRBV6-5 to TRBJ1-4; maybe TRBD1 (6 bases). The CDR3 is 15 amino acids. With 6 bases removed from V and 4 bases from J, the gap between germline ends came to 15 bases. CDR1 and CDR2 (germline): MNHEY, SVGAGI.